This entry features one T cell receptor beta chain sequence. Additional DNA sequences in this sample encode the identical CDR3. The data were obtained in a study of blood T cell repertoires in COVID-19. Across the whole study: T cells, B-cell-depleted T cells, or PBMCs supplied cDNA or gDNA.

Repertoires were generated with immunoSEQ multiplex PCR, while TCRdb's copy carries only in-frame clones and drops some. The sample holds under 400,000 clones, 90% seen once. Seattle cases were enrolled at active infection and followed longitudinally. Germline CDR1 and CDR2: MNHEY and SMNVEV (reference sequence). The CDR3 is 15 residues long. V gave up 5 bases and J gave up 5 bases; unmatched junction bases: 7. Material: peripheral blood. The sequence derives from a woman aged 25 to 39 with COVID-19, enrolled during active disease. The genes are TRBV27 and TRBJ2-1, with 9 bases matching TRBD1. CDR3 in amino acids: CASSLAGTGNNEQFF. The CDR3 nucleotides are TGTGCCAGCAGTCTCGCCGGGACAGGGAACAATGAGCAGTTCTTC.